This T cell receptor beta chain derives from a study of blood T cell repertoires in COVID-19 (dated by TCRdb to the early 2020s). About the investigation overall: Samples covering the acute and convalescent phases of COVID-19 were provided by collaborators in the United States, Italy and Spain. Sample metadata almost always included a de-identified subject ID, COVID-19 status, age in years and sex. The prospective study material was composed of cDNA or gDNA derived from T cells, B-cell-depleted T cells, or PBMCs. The samples were drawn from two sources: the first 160 participants of the ongoing ImmuneRACE study, and 1,000 to 1,500 subjects contributed by 6 global collaborators. Deeply sampled blood TCRbeta repertoires from subjects exposed to, actively infected with, or recovered from COVID-19 were included in the dataset. The repertoires were released in a freely available public database intended as a resource for research on the immune response to SARS-CoV-2. Where available, HLA class I and class II types were obtained from metadata supplied by the sample provider rather than from assay-based typing. Summary of the overall study and its limitations: How much clinical and demographic metadata was included differed by source and by participant, and the metadata was provided uncurated.

The immunoSEQ Assay, a bias-controlled multiplex PCR, was used to amplify TCRbeta CDR3 regions from genomic DNA. In the paper's pipeline: The number of nucleated cells in each sample was estimated by amplification of reference gene primers within the assay. Sequence reads were collapsed and filtered to measure the absolute abundance of every unique TCRbeta CDR3 rearrangement. For each sample, productive Simpson clonality was calculated as the square root of Simpson's diversity index across productive rearrangements. TCRdb took this table from immuneACCESS and kept in-frame rearrangements with V and J called. Such tables lack part of the clones; where checked against another copy, unresolved V genes explain under half of the gap, and the rest is unexplained. D and trimming were read from the DNA, whereas the V and J calls and clone size are those reported in that table. Within this sample are about 170,000 clones, with around 90% of them counted one time only. Over 2% of the sample belongs to the ten largest clones.

A second Seattle source provided samples from volunteer blood donors who had recovered from COVID-19. Each collaborating institution followed its own protocols to collect whole blood in K2EDTA tubes. For TCRbeta analysis, collaborators shipped samples as frozen whole blood, isolated PBMCs, or DNA extracted from either of those sample types. In regard to this clone: Its antigen is still unknown. Base quality data are lacking; no much larger clone is found one base away.

Trimming takes 3 bases from V and 0 bases from J, and the germline ends sit 9 bases apart. The CDR3 numbers 15 residues from cysteine through phenylalanine. Only the CDR3 region is kept as DNA, spanning 45 bases read in frame from base 1. The germline V gene (reference sequence) provides CDR1 LNHNV and CDR2 YYDKDF. Source material: peripheral blood. The TCR originated in a man in his forties or fifties who had recovered from COVID-19. The chain joins TRBV15 to TRBJ1-5, with the D gene not clear enough to name. Read as DNA, the sequence is TGTGCCACCAGCAGTCTCACAGCTAGCAATCAGCCCCAGCATTTT. It is translated as CATSSLTASNQPQHF.